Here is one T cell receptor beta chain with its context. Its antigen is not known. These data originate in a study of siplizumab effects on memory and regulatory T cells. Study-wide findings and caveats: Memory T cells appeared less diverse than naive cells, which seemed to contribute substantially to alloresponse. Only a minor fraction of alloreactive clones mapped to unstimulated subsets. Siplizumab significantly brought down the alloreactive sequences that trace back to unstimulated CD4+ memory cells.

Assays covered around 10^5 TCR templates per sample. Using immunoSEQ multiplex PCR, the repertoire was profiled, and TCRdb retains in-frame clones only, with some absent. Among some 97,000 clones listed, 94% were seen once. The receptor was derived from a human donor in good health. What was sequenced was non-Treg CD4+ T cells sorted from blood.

CDR3 sequence reads: CSVEGGANTNYGYTF. In DNA, the CDR3 is TGCAGCGTTGAAGGTGGGGCAAACACTAACTATGGCTACACCTTC. The chain employs TRBV29-1 and TRBJ1-2; the D gene is possibly TRBD1 (5 bases). There are 15 residues in the CDR3. The germline V gene has CDR1 SQVTM and CDR2 ANQGSEA. V was shortened by 1 base and J by 0 bases, with 12 bases between the two germline ends.